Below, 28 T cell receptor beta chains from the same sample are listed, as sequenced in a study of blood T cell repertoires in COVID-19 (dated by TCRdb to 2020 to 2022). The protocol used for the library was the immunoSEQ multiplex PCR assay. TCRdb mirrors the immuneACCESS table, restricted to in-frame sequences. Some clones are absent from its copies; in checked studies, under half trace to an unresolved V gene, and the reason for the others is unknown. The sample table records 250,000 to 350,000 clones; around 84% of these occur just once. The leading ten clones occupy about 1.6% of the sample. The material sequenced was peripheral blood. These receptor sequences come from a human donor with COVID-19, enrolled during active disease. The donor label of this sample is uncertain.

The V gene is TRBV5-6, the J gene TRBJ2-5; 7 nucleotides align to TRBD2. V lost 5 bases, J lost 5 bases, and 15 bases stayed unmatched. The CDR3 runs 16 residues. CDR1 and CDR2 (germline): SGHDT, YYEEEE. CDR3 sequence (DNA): TGTGCCAGCAGTTCCTTTGCGGGAGCCCACAGGGAGACCCAGTACTTC. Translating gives CASSSFAGAHRETQYF.

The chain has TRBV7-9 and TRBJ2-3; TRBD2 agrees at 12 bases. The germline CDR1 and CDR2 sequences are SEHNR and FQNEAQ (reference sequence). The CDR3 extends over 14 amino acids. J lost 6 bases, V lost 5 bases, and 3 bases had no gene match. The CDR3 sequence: CASSRTSGTDTQYF. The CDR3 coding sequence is TGTGCCAGCAGCCGGACTAGCGGGACGGATACGCAGTATTTT.

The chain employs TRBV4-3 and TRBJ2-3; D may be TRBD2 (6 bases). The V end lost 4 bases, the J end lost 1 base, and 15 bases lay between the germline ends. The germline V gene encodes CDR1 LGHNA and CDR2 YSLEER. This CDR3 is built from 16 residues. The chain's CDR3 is CASSPRNPGGTDTQYF. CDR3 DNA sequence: TGCGCCAGCAGCCCTCGAAACCCGGGAGGCACAGATACGCAGTATTTT.

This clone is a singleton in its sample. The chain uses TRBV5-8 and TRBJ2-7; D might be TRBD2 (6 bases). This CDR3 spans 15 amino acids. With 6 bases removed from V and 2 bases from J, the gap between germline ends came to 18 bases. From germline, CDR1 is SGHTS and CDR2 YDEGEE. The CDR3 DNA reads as TGTGCCAGCACAATGACCGGGACTGCCGCCTACGAGCAGTACTTC. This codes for CASTMTGTAAYEQYF.

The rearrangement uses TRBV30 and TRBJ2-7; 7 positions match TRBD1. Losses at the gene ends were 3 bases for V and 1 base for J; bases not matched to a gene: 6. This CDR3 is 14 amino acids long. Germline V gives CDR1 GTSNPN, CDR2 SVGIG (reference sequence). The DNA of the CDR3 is TGTGCCTGGAGAAGAACAGGGGCGTCCTACGAGCAGTACTTC. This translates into CAWRRTGASYEQYF. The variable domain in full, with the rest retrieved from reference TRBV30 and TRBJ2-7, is SQTIHQWPATLVQPVGSPLSLECTVEGTSNPNLYWYRQAAGRGLQLLFYSVGIGQISSEVPQNLSASRPQDRQFILSSKKLLLSDSGFYLCAWRRTGASYEQYFGPGTRLTVT.

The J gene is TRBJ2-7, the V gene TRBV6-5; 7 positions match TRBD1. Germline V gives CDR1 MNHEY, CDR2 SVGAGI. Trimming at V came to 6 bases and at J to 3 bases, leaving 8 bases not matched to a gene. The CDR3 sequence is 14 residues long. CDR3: CASRKDRAYYEQYF. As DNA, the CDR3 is TGTGCCAGCAGAAAAGACAGGGCTTACTACGAGCAGTACTTC.

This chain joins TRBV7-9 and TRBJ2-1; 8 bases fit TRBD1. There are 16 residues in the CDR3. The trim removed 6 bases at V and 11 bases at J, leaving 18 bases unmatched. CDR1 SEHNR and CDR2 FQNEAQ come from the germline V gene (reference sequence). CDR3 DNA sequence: TGTGCCAGCAGTTCACCGGGACAGGTCGTGGGGAATAAGCAGTTCTTC. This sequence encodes CASSSPGQVVGNKQFF. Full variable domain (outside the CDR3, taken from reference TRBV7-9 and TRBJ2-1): DTGVSQNPRHKITKRGQNVTFRCDPISEHNRLYWYRQTLGQGPEFLTYFQNEAQLEKSRLLSDRFSAERPKGSFSTLEIQRTEQGDSAMYLCASSSPGQVVGNKQFFGPGTRLTVL.

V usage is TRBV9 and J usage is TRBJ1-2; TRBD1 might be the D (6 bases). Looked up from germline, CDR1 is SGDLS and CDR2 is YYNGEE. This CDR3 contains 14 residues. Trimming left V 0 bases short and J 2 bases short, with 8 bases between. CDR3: CASSVGQGNYGYTF. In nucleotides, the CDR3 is TGTGCCAGCAGCGTAGGGCAGGGGAACTATGGCTACACCTTC.

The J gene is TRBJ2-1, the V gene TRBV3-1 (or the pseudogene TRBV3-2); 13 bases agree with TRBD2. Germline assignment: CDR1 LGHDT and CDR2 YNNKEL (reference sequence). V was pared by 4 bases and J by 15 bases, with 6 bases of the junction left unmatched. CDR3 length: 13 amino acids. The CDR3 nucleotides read TGTGCCAGCAGCCGGACTAGCGGGAGTCTAGCGTTCTTC. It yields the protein CASSRTSGSLAFF.

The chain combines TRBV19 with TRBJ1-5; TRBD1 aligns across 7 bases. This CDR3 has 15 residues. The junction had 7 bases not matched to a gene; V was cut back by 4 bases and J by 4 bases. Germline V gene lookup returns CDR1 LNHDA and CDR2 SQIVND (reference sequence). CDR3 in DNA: TGTGCCAGTAGTACCCGTCGGGACAGAAATCAGCCCCAGCATTTT. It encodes CASSTRRDRNQPQHF.

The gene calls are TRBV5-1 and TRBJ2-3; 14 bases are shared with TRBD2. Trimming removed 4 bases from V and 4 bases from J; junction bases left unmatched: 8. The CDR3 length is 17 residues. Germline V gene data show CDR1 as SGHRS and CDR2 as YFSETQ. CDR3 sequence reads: CASSAGTSGSRPDTQYF. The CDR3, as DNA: TGCGCCAGCAGCGCCGGGACTAGCGGGAGTCGGCCAGATACGCAGTATTTT. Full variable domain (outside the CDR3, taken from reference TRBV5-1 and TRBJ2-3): KAGVTQTPRYLIKTRGQQVTLSCSPISGHRSVSWYQQTPGQGLQFLFEYFSETQRNKGNFPGRFSGRQFSNSRSEMNVSTLELGDSALYLCASSAGTSGSRPDTQYFGPGTRLTVL.

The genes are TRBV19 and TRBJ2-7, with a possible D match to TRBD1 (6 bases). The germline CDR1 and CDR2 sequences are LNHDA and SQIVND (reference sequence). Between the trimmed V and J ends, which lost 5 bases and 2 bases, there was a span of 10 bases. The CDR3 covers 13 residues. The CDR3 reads CASSATGPYEQYF. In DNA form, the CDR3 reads TGTGCCAGTAGTGCGACAGGTCCCTACGAGCAGTACTTC.

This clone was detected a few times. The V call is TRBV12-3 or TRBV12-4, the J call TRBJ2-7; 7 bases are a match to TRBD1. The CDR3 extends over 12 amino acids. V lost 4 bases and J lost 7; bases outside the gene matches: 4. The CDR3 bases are TGTGCCAGCAGTTCGGACAGGTGGGAGCAGTACTTC. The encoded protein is CASSSDRWEQYF.

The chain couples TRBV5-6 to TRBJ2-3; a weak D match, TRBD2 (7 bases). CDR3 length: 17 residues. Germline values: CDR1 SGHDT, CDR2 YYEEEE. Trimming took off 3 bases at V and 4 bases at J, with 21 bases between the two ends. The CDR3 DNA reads TGTGCCAGCAGCTCCCCACGTGGGGGCGGGAGCCCAGATACGCAGTATTTT. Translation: CASSSPRGGGSPDTQYF. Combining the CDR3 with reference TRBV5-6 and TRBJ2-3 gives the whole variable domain DAGVTQSPTHLIKTRGQQVTLRCSPKSGHDTVSWYQQALGQGPQFIFQYYEEEERQRGNFPDRFSGHQFPNYSSELNVNALLLGDSALYLCASSSPRGGGSPDTQYFGPGTRLTVL.

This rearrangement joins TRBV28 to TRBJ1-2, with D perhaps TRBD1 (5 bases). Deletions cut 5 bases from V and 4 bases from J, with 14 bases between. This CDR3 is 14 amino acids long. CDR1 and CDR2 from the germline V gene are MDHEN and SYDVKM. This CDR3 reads CASSPIQASYGYTF. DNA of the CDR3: TGTGCCAGCAGTCCGATACAGGCCAGCTATGGCTACACCTTC.

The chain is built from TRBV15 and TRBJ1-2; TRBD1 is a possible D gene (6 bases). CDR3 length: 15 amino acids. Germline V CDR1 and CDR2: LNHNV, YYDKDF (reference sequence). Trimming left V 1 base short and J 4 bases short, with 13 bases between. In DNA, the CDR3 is TGTGCCACCAGCAGAGGGGAACTCAGGGGCTATGGCTACACCTTC. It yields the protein CATSRGELRGYGYTF.

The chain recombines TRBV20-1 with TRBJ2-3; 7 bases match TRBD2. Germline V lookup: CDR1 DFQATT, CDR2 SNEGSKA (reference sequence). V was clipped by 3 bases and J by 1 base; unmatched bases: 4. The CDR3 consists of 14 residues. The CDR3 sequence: CSASSGGGTDTQYF. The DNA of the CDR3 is TGCAGTGCTAGTTCGGGAGGTGGCACAGATACGCAGTATTTT.

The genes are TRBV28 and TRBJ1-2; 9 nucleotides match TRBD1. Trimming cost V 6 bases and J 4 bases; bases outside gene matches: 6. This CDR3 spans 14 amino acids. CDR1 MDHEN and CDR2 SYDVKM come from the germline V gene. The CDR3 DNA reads TGTGCCAGCAGCAAAACAGGGGGCGGCTATGGCTACACCTTC. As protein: CASSKTGGGYGYTF.

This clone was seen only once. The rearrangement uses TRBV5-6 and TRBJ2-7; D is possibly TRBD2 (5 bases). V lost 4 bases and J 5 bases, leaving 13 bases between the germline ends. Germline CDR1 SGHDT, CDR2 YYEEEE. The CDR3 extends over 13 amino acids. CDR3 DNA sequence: TGTGCCAGCAGCGCGGACTTCACCCACGAGCAGTACTTC. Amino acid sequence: CASSADFTHEQYF.

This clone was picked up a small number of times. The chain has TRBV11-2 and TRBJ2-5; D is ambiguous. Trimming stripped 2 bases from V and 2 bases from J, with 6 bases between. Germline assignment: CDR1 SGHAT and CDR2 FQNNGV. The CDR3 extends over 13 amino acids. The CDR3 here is CASSLHLQETQYF. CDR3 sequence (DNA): TGTGCCAGCAGCTTACACTTACAAGAGACCCAGTACTTC. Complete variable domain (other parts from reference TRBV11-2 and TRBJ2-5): EAGVAQSPRYKIIEKRQSVAFWCNPISGHATLYWYQQILGQGPKLLIQFQNNGVVDDSQLPKDRFSAERLKGVDSTLKIQPAKLEDSAVYLCASSLHLQETQYFGPGTRLLVL.

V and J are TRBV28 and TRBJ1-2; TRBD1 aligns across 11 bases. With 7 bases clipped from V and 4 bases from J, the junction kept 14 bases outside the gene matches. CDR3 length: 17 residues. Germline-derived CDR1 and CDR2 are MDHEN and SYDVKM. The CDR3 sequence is CASTNLGQGALGYGYTF. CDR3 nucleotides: TGTGCCAGCACCAACCTTGGACAGGGGGCGCTCGGCTATGGCTACACCTTC.

The CDR3 sequence: CSVDPSGRTTGELFF. The CDR3 DNA sequence: TGCAGCGTTGACCCTAGCGGGAGGACCACCGGGGAGCTGTTTTTT. J is TRBJ2-2 and V is TRBV29-1, with 11 bases lining up with TRBD2. Trimming removed 3 bases from V and 4 bases from J; junction bases left unmatched: 4. Germline CDR1 reads SQVTM; CDR2 reads ANQGSEA. There are 15 residues in the CDR3.

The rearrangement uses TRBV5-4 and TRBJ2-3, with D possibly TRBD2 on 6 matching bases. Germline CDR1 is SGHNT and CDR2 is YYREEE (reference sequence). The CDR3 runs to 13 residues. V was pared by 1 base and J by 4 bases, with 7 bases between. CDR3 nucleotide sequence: TGTGCCAGCAGCTTGACGGGAGCAGATACGCAGTATTTT. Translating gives CASSLTGADTQYF.

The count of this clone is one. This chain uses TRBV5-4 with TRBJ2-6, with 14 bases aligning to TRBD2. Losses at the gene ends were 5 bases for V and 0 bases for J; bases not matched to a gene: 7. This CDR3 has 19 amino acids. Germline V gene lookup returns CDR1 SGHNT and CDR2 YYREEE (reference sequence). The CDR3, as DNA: TGTGCCAGCAGTTCGGGACTAGCGGGAGCCGGCTCTGGGGCCAACGTCCTGACTTTC. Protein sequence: CASSSGLAGAGSGANVLTF. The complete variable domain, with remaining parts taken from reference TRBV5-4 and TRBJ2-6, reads ETGVTQSPTHLIKTRGQQVTLRCSSQSGHNTVSWYQQALGQGPQFIFQYYREEENGRGNFPPRFSGLQFPNYSSELNVNALELDDSALYLCASSSGLAGAGSGANVLTFGAGSRLTVL.

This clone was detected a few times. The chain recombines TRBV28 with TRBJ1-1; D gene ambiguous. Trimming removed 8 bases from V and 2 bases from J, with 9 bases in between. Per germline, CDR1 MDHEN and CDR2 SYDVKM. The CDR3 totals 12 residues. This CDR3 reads CASGEGNTEAFF. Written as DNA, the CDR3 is TGTGCCAGCGGGGAGGGAAACACTGAAGCTTTCTTT.

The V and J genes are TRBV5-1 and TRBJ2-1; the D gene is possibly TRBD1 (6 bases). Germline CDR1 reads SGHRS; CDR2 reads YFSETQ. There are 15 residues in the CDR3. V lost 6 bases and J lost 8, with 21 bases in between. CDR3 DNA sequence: TGCGCCAGCAACTCTGGTGACAGGTCAAACGATGAGCAGTTCTTC. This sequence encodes CASNSGDRSNDEQFF.

In DNA form, the CDR3 reads TGTGCCAGCAGCCAGGTCTACTCTGGAAACACCATATATTTT. Encoded protein: CASSQVYSGNTIYF. The gene calls are TRBV14 and TRBJ1-3; D unclear. V dropped 3 bases and J dropped 0 bases, with 6 bases sitting between them. CDR3 length: 14 residues. Germline CDR1 is SGHDN and CDR2 is FVKESK.

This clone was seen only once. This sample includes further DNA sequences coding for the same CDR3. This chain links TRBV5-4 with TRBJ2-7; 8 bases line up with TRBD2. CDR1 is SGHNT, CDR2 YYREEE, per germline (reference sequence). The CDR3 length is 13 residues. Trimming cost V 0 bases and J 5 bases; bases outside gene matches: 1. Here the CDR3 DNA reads TGTGCCAGCAGCTTGGCCGGGGGGGACGAGCAGTACTTC. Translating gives CASSLAGGDEQYF.